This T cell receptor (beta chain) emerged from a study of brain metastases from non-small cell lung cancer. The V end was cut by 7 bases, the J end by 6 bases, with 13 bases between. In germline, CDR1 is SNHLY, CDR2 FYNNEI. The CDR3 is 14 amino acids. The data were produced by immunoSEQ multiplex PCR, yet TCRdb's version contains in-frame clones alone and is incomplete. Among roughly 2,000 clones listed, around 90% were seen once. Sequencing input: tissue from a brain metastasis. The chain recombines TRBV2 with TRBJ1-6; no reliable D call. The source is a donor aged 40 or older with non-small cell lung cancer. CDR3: CASKMAEPNSPLHF. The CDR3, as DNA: TGTGCCAGCAAGATGGCCGAGCCTAATTCACCCCTCCACTTT.